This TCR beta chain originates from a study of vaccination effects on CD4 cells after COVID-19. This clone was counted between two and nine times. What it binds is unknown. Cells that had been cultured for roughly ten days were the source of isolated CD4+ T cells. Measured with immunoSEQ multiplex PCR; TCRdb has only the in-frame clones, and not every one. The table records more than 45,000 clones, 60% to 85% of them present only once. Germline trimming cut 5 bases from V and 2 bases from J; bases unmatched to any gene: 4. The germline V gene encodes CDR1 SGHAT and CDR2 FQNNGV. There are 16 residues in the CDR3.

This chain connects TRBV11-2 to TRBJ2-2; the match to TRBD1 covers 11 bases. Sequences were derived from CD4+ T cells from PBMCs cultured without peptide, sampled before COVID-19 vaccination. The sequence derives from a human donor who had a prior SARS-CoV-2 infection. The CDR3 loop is CASSPRTGGNTGELFF. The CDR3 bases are TGTGCCAGCAGCCCGAGGACAGGGGGCAACACCGGGGAGCTGTTTTTT.